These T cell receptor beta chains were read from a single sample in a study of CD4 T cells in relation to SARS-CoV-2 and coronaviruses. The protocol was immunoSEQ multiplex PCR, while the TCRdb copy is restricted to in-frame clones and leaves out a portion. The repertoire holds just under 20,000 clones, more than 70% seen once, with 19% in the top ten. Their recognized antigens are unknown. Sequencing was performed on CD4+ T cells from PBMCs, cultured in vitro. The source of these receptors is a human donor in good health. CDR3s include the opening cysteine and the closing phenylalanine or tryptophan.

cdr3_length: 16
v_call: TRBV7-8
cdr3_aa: CASSLGAGRSTDTQYF

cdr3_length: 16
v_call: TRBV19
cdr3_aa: CASSGGTFRSTDTQYF

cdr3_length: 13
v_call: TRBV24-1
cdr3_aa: CATSGKNYNEQFF

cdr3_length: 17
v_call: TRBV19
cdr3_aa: CASSRLAGALSYNEQFF

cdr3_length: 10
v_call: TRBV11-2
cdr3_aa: CASSAGKAFF

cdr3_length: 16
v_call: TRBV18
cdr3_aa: CASSPNEGGRTGELFF

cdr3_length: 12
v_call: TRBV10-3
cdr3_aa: CAIGRESYEQYF

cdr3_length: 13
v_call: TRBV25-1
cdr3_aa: CASSDPGLVGQFF

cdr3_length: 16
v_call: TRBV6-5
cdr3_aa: CASSYSRAGYAYEQYF

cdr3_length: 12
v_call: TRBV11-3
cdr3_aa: CASSVNDNEQFF

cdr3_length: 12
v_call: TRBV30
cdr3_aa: CAWSEGLGGYTF

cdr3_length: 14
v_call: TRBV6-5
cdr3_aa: CASTRDSSYNEQFF

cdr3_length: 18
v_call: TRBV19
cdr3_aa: CASSSTGLRSYSNQPQHF

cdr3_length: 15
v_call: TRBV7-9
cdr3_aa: CASSSDLAEFNEQFF

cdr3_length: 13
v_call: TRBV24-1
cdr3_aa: CATSSSGTYEQYF

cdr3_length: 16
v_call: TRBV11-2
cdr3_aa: CASSLVQLGLNSPLHF

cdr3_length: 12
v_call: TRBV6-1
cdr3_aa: CASSSQSDEQYF

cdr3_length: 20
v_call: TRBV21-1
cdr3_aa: CASTIRGRQGRNSGANVLTF

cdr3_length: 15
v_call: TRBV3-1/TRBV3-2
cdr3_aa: CASSQGGGMRDTQYF

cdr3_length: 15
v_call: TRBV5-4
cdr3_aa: CASSSKIGAQETQYF

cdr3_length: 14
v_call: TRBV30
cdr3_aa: CAWKGSPTNTEAFF

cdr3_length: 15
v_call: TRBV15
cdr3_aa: CATSTRGGRYEKLFF

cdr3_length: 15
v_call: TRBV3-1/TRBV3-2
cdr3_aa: CASSQEAGETGELFF

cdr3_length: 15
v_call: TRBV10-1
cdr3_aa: CASSFRDPRFNEQFF

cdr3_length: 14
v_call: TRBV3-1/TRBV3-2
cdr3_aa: CASSQDGMKDLQYF

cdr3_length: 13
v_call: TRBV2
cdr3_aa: CASTQDRGDEAFF

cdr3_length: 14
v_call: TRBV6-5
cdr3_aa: CASSYSITVETQYF

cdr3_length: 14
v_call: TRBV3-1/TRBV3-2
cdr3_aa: CASSPGTGRGEQYF

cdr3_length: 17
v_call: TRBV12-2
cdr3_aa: CASRSDKRVGVTYEQYF

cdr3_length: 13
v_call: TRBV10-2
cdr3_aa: CASSTGNLTEAFF

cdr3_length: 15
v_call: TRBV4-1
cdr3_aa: CASSQDSGNNYGYTF

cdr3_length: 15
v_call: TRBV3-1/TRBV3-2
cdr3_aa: CASSQDPGPMEKLFF

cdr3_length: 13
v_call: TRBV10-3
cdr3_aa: CAINSGLHNEQYF

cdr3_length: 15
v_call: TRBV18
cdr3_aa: CASSIQQGPTDTQYF

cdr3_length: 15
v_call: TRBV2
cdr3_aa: CASSDSFGEVFDLFF

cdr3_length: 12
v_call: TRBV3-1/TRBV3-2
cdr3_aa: CASSQDRFGYTF

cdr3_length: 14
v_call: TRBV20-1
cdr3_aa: CSASSAGGQETQYF